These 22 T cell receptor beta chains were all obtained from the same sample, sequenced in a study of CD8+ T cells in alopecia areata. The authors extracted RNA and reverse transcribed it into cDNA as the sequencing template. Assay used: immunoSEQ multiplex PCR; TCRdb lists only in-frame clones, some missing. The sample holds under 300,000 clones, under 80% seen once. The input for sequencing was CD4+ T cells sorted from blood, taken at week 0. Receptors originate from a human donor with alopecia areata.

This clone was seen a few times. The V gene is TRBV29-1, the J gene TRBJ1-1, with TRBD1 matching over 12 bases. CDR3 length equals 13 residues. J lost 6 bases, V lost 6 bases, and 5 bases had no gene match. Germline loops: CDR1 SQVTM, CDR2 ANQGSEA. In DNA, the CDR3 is TGCAGCGTCGAGGGACAGGGGGCTTCTGAAGCTTTCTTT. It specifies CSVEGQGASEAFF.

The CDR3 region has the DNA TGCAGCGTTGCAGGGCCGGATACGCAGTATTTT. Its translation is CSVAGPDTQYF. The gene calls are TRBV29-1 and TRBJ2-3; D is possibly TRBD1 (5 bases). CDR1 SQVTM and CDR2 ANQGSEA come from the germline V gene. Trimming cost V 4 bases and J 6 bases, with 8 bases left between them. This CDR3 has 11 residues.

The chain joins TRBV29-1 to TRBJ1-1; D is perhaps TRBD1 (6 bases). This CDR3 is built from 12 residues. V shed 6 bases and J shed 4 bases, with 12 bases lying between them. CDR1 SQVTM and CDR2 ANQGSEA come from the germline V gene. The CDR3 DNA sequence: TGCAGCGTAACAGGGTCTGGCACTGAAGCTTTCTTT. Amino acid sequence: CSVTGSGTEAFF.

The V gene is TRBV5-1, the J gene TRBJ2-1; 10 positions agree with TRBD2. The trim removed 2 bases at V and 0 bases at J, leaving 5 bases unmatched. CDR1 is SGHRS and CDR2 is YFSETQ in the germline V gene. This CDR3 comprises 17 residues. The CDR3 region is CASSFGLADSSYNEQFF. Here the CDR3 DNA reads TGCGCCAGCAGCTTCGGACTAGCGGACAGCTCCTACAATGAGCAGTTCTTC.

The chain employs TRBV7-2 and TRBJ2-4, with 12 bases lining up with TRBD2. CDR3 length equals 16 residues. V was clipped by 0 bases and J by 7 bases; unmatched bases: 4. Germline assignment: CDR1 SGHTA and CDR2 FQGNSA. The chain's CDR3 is CASSLASSGGANIQYF. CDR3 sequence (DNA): TGTGCCAGCAGCTTAGCGTCTAGCGGGGGGGCGAACATTCAGTACTTC. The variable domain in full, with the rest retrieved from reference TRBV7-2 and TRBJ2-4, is GAGVSQSPSNKVTEKGKDVELRCDPISGHTALYWYRQSLGQGLEFLIYFQGNSAPDKSGLPSDRFSAERTGGSVSTLTIQRTQQEDSAVYLCASSLASSGGANIQYFGAGTRLSVL.

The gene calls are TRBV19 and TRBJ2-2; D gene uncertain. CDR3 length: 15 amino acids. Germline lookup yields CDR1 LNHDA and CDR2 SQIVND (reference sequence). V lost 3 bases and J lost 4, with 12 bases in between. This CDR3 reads CASSIARLSTGELFF. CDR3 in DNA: TGTGCCAGTAGTATTGCGAGACTCTCCACCGGGGAGCTGTTTTTT.

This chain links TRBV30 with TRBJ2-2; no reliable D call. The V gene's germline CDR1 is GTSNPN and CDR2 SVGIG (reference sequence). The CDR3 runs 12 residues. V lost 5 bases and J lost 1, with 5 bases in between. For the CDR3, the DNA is TGTGCCTGGGACTTGAACACCGGGGAGCTGTTTTTT. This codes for CAWDLNTGELFF.

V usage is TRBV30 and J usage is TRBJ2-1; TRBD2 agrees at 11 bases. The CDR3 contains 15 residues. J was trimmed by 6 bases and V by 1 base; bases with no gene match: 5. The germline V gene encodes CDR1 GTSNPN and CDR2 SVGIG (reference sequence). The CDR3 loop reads CAWSATSGGINEQFF. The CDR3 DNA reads TGTGCCTGGAGTGCCACTAGCGGGGGAATCAATGAGCAGTTCTTC.

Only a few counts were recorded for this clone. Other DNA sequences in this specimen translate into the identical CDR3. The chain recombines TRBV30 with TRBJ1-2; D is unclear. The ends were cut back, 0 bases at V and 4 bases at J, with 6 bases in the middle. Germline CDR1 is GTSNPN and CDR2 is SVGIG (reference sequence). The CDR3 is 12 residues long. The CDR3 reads CAWSVQIYGYTF. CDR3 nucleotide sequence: TGTGCCTGGAGTGTACAAATCTATGGCTACACCTTC.

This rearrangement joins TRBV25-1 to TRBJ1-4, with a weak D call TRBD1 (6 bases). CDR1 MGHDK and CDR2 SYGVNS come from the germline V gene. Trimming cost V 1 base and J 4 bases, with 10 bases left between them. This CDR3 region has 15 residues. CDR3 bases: TGTGCCAGCAGTGAATTAAGGGGGAGTAATGAAAAACTGTTTTTT. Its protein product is CASSELRGSNEKLFF.

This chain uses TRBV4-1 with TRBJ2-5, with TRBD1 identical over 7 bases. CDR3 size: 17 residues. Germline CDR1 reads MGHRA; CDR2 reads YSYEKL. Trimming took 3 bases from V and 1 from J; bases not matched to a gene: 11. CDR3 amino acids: CASSHDLAGTAQETQYF. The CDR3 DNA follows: TGCGCCAGCAGCCACGACCTAGCCGGGACAGCCCAAGAGACCCAGTACTTC.

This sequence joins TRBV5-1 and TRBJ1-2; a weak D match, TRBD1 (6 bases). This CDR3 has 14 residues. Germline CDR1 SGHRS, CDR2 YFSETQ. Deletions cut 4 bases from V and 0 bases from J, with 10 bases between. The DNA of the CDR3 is TGCGCCAGCAGCGGGGGGCCCGCTAACTATGGCTACACCTTC. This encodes CASSGGPANYGYTF. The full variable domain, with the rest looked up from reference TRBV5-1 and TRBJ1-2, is KAGVTQTPRYLIKTRGQQVTLSCSPISGHRSVSWYQQTPGQGLQFLFEYFSETQRNKGNFPGRFSGRQFSNSRSEMNVSTLELGDSALYLCASSGGPANYGYTFGSGTRLTVV.

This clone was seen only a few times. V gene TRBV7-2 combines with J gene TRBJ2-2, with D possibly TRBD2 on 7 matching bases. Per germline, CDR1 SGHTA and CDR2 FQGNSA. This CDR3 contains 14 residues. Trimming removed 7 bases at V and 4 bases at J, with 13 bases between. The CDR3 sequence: CASTLGGLTGELFF. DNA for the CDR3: TGTGCCAGCACGCTGGGGGGGCTCACCGGGGAGCTGTTTTTT.

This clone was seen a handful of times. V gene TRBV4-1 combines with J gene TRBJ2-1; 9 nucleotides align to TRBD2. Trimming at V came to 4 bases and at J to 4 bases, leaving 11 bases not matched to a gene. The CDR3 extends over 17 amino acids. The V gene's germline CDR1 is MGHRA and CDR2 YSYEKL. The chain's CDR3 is CASSLARASGEYNEQFF. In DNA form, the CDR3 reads TGCGCCAGCAGCCTGGCGCGGGCTAGCGGGGAATACAATGAGCAGTTCTTC.

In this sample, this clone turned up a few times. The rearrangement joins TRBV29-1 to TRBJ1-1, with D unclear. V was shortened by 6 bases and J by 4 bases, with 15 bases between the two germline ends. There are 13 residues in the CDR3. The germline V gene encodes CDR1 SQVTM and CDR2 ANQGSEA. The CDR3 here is CSVALTLSTEAFF. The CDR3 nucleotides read TGCAGCGTCGCGCTAACCCTCTCCACTGAAGCTTTCTTT.

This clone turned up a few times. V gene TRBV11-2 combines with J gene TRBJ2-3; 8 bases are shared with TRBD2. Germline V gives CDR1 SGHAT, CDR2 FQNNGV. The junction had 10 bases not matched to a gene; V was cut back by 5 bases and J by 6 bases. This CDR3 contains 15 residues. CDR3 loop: CASSVSGGLLDTQYF. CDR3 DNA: TGTGCCAGCAGCGTCTCGGGGGGGCTTTTGGATACGCAGTATTTT.

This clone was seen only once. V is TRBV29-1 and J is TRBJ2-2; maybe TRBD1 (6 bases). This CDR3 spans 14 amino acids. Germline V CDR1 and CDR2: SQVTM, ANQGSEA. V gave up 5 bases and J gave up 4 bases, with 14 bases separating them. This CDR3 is CSVCRGSVTGELFF. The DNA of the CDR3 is TGCAGCGTTTGTAGGGGGTCGGTCACCGGGGAGCTGTTTTTT.

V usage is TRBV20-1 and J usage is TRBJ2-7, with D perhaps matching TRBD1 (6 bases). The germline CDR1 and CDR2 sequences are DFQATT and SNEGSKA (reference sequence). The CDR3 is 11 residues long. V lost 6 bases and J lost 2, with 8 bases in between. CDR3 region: CSAGDTYEQYF. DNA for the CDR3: TGCAGTGCAGGGGACACCTACGAGCAGTACTTC.

The CDR3, as DNA: TGTGCCAGCAGCTTAGCGCTGACAAACAATGAGCAGTTCTTC. Translation gives CASSLALTNNEQFF. V is TRBV7-2 and J is TRBJ2-1; D is unclear. V dropped 0 bases and J dropped 5 bases, with 8 bases sitting between them. From germline, CDR1 is SGHTA and CDR2 FQGNSA. This CDR3 region has 14 residues. Full variable domain (missing parts from reference TRBV7-2 and TRBJ2-1): GAGVSQSPSNKVTEKGKDVELRCDPISGHTALYWYRQSLGQGLEFLIYFQGNSAPDKSGLPSDRFSAERTGGSVSTLTIQRTQQEDSAVYLCASSLALTNNEQFFGPGTRLTVL.

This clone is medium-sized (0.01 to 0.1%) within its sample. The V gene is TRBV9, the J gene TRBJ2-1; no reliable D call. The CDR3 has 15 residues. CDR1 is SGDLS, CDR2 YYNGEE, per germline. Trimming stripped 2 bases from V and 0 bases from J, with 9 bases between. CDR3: CASSVTTFSYNEQFF. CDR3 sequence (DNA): TGTGCCAGCAGCGTGACGACCTTCTCCTACAATGAGCAGTTCTTC.

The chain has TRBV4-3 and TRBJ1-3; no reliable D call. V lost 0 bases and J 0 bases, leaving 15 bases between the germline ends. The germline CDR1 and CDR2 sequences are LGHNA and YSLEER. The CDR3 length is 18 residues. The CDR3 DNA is TGCGCCAGCAGCCAAGATCCCCCGGGCGCGAGCTCTGGAAACACCATATATTTT. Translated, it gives CASSQDPPGASSGNTIYF.

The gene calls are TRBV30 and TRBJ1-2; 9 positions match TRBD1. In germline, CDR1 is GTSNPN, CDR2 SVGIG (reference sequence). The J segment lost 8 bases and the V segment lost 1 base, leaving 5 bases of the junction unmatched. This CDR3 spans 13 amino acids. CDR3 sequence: CAWSDGTGLGYTF. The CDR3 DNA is TGTGCCTGGAGTGACGGGACAGGGTTAGGCTACACCTTC.